This T cell receptor beta chain stems from a study of OX40 agonist ivuxolimab in advanced cancers. Assay: immunoSEQ multiplex PCR; the TCRdb copy retains only in-frame clones and omits some. The sample records just under 65,000 clones, about 90% being singletons. This CDR3 comprises 14 residues. The germline V and J ends were trimmed by 0 bases and 1 base, with 7 bases remaining between them. CDR1 and CDR2 (germline): SGHRS, YFSETQ. The chain links TRBV5-1 to TRBJ2-5, with unresolved D. The sample was CD4+ or CD8+ T cells sorted from blood, taken in a trial of the OX40 agonist ivuxolimab. The clonotype was recovered from an adult with an advanced solid tumor such as melanoma, head and neck, liver or kidney cancer. For the CDR3, the DNA is TGCGCCAGCAGCTTGGATGCAACCCAAGAGACCCAGTACTTC. Translating it yields CASSLDATQETQYF.